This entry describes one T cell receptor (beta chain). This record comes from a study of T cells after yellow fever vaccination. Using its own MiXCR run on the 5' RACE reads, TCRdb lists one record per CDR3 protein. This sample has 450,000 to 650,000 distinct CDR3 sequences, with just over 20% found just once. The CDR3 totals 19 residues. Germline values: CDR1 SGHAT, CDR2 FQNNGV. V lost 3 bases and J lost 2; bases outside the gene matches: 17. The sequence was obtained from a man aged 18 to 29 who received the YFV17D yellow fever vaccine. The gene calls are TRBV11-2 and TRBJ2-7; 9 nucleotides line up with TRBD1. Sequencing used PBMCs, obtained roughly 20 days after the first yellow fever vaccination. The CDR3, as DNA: TGTGCCAGCAGCTTTCGACGGGACAGGGCCCTCTTTAATACCTACGAGCAGTACTTC. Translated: CASSFRRDRALFNTYEQYF.